These 7 T cell receptor beta chains were sequenced from one sample in a study of blood T cell repertoires in COVID-19. TCRdb keeps only in-frame clones here, not all; method: immunoSEQ multiplex PCR. This sample yields 250,000 or so clones, of which nearly 90% are seen a single time; more than 10% belongs to the top ten. The sample comprised PBMCs or T cells enriched from blood (not recorded which). The receptors derive from a man younger than 40 who had recovered from COVID-19.

This chain joins TRBV4-1 and TRBJ2-2, with 8 bases lining up with TRBD1. Germline V gene lookup returns CDR1 MGHRA and CDR2 YSYEKL. The J segment lost 1 base and the V segment lost 4 bases, leaving 2 bases of the junction unmatched. The CDR3 runs 15 residues. In DNA, the CDR3 is TGCGCCAGCAGCCGCGGACAGGGGAACACCGGGGAGCTGTTTTTT. This gives the protein CASSRGQGNTGELFF.

V gene TRBV5-1 combines with J gene TRBJ2-2, with TRBD2 matching 11 bases. The CDR3 contains 21 residues. The germline CDR1 and CDR2 sequences are SGHRS and YFSETQ. V gave up 3 bases and J gave up 1 base; unmatched junction bases: 17. The chain's CDR3 is CASSSPLRGLAVKLNTGELFF. Written as DNA, the CDR3 is TGCGCCAGCAGCTCCCCGCTGCGGGGACTAGCGGTGAAACTGAACACCGGGGAGCTGTTTTTT.

The chain recombines TRBV6-6 with TRBJ2-3; 10 nucleotides align to TRBD2. Germline loops: CDR1 MNHNY, CDR2 SVGAGI (reference sequence). Trimming at V came to 5 bases and at J to 3 bases, leaving 17 bases not matched to a gene. The CDR3 sequence is 19 residues long. CDR3 protein: CASSPNGVPGTSVTDTQYF. The CDR3 DNA sequence: TGTGCCAGCAGTCCCAACGGGGTCCCCGGGACTAGCGTAACAGATACGCAGTATTTT.

The V and J genes are TRBV6-5 and TRBJ2-2; D is possibly TRBD1 (6 bases). There are 15 residues in the CDR3. Germline CDR1 is MNHEY and CDR2 is SVGAGI. Deletions cut 6 bases from V and 2 bases from J, with 13 bases between. The CDR3 DNA reads TGTGCCAGCAGCGGACAGACCCCAAACACCGGGGAGCTGTTTTTT. It specifies CASSGQTPNTGELFF.

Remarks on this clone: Within the sample, other DNA sequences also encode this same CDR3. This chain joins TRBV4-2 and TRBJ2-7, with TRBD2 identical over 7 bases. Trimming cost V 4 bases and J 0 bases; bases outside gene matches: 6. The germline CDR1 and CDR2 sequences are LGHNA and YNFKEQ. The CDR3 length is 15 residues. DNA of the CDR3: TGTGCCAGCAGCCCGTCGGGGGGAAGCTCCTACGAGCAGTACTTC. This encodes CASSPSGGSSYEQYF.

The chain is built from TRBV4-2 and TRBJ2-6; 11 bases map to TRBD2. Germline CDR1 is LGHNA and CDR2 is YNFKEQ. The CDR3 is made up of 20 amino acids. V lost 2 bases and J lost 0; bases outside the gene matches: 9. CDR3 sequence: CASSQLMLAGGNSGANVLTF. The CDR3 DNA reads as TGTGCCAGCAGCCAATTAATGCTAGCGGGAGGTAACTCTGGGGCCAACGTCCTGACTTTC.

V and J are TRBV4-1 and TRBJ2-5; the match to TRBD1 covers 7 bases. V lost 5 bases, J lost 1 base, and 7 bases stayed unmatched. Germline CDR1 reads MGHRA; CDR2 reads YSYEKL. The CDR3 runs to 15 residues. The CDR3 sequence is CASSAPGQSQETQYF. CDR3 nucleotides: TGCGCCAGCAGCGCCCCGGGACAGTCCCAAGAGACCCAGTACTTC.